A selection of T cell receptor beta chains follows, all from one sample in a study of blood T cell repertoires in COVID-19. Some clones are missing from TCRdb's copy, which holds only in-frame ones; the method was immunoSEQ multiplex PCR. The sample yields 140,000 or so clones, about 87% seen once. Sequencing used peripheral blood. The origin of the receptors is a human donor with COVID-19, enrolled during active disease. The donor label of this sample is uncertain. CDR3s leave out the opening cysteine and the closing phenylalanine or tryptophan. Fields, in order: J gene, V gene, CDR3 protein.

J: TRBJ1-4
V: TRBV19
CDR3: ASSSRDKNEKLF

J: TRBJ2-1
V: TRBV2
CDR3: ASRLAGNEQF

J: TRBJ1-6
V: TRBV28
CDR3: ASVAGDRGRSPLH

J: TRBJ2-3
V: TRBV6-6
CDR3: ASSLAGTSGADTQY

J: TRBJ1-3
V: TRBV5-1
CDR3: ASSLQGAGNTIY

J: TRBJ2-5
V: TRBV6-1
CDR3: ASSEYGTGVETQY

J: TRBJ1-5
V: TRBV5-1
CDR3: ASSLGQENQPQH

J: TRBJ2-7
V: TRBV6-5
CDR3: ASSLGTGATYEQY

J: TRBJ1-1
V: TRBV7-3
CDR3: ASSLQGQLNTEAF

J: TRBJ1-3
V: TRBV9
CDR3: ASSVDFSSSSGNTIY

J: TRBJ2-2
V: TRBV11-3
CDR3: ASSLTYDTGELF

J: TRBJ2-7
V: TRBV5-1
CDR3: ASSQRSVAHEQY

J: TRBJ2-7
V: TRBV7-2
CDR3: ASSLGVGQDYEQY

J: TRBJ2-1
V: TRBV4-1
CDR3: ASSQRLAGNNEQF

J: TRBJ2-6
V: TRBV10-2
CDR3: ASNGQGADSGANVLT

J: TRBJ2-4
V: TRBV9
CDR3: ASSVGATGLAGNIQY

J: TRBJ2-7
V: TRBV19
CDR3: ASSTGLAYYEQY

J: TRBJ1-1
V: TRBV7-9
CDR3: ASSSIGTVGTEAF

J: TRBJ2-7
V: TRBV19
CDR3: ATKQGSEQY

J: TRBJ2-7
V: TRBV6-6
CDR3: ASRGASSYEQY

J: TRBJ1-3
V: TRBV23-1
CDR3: ASSQSSRDRGPGNTIY

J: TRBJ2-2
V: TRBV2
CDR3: ASRSRDRGDKTGELF

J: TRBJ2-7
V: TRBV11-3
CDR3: ASGLAGAEQY

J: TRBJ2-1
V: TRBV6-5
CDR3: ASSYSGPAPEQF

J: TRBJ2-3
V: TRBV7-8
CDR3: ASSVSVTDTQY